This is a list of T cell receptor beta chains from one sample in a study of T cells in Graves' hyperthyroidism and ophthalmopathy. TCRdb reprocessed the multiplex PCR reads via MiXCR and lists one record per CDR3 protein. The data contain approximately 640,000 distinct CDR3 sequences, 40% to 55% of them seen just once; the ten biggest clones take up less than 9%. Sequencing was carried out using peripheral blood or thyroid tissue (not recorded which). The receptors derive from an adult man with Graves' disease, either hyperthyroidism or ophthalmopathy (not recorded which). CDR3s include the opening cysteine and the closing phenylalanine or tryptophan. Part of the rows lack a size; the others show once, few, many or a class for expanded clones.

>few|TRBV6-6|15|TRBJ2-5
CASSDGVFSQETQYF
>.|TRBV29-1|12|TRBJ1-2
CSVEAGGVGYTF
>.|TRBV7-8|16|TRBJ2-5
CASSLAPNSDKETQYF
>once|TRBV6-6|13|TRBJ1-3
CASNSAGGNTIYF
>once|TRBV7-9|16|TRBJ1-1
CASSYPGQGSQPLAFF
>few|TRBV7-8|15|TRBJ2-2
CASSLMLGRDGELFF
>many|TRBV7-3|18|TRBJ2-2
CASSPFVVGWGNTGELFF
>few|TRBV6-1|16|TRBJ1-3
CASSDFGRVSGNTIYF
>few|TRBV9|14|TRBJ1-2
CASSPTDRSYGYTF
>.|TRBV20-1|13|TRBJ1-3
CSARTFPGNTIYF
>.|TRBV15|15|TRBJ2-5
CATSRDVGGQETQYF
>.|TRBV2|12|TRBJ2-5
CASSQDRLTQYF
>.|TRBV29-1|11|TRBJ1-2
CSVPRGDGYTF
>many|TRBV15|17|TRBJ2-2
CATSRDRDSANTGELFF
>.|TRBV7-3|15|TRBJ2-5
CASSHTSGPKETQYF
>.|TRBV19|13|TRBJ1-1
CASSAATNTEAFF
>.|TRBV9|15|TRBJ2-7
CASSRRTWSSYEQYF